This TCR beta chain was sequenced in a study of shared clonotypes between healthy human individuals. Worth noting for this clone: Its antigen is unidentified.

V lost 4 bases to trimming and J lost 1 base; unmatched junction nucleotides: 6. This CDR3 has 16 amino acids. Germline CDR1 MGHRA, CDR2 YSYEKL. The table came from immunoSEQ multiplex PCR; TCRdb's copy has only in-frame clones and leaves some out. The sample shows more than 1 million clones, about 84% of them seen only once. General study results and limits: Among donors, sharing of clonotypes was expected to be affected by sequencing depth.

There were only Caucasian adults among the donors, and all lived in Nashville, Tennessee. This receptor was identified in a man between 18 and 29 years old in good health. Some clones in this sample may be carry-over from other donors' samples. The genes are TRBV4-1 and TRBJ2-3; TRBD2 matches at 9 bases. Sequencing input: memory CD4+ T cells from PBMCs. Subset noted: CD45RA-negative fraction. The CDR3 DNA sequence: TGCGCCAGCAGCCCCCGGACTAGCGACGGCACAGATACGCAGTATTTT. Translation gives CASSPRTSDGTDTQYF.